This TCR beta chain appears in the sequencing data of a study of early T cells in non-severe SARS-CoV-2 infection. Study information: RNA in bulk from unsorted whole blood was sequenced, and chains were unpaired.

This clonotype has just a few counts. TCRdb ran MiXCR on the 5' RACE reads and lists one entry per CDR3 protein. The profile covers about 69,000 distinct CDR3 sequences, with 4.6% appearing a single time and about 3.6% taken by the ten largest. Germline V gives CDR1 SEHNR, CDR2 FQNEAQ (reference sequence). The CDR3 loop spans 14 amino acids. The ends were cut back, 3 bases at V and 8 bases at J, with 15 bases in the middle. This TCR came from an adult who was a healthcare worker with PCR-confirmed SARS-CoV-2 infection or an uninfected control (not recorded which). The donor label of this sample is uncertain. V and J are TRBV7-9 and TRBJ2-3; the D is unclear. The source was whole blood, collected at baseline. The DNA of the CDR3 is TGTGCCAGCAGCTTGGACGGATCAAAGGGTACGCAGTATTTT. It yields the protein CASSLDGSKGTQYF.